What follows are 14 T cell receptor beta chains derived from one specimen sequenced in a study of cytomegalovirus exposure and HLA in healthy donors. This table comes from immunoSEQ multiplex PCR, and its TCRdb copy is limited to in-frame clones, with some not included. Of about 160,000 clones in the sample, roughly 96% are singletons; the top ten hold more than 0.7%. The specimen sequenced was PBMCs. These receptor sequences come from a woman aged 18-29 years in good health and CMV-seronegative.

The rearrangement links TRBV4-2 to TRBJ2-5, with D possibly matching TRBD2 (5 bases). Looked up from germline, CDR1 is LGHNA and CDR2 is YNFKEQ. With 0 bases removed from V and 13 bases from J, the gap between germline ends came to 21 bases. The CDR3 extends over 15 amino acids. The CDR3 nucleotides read TGTGCCAGCAGCCAAGATCGGCTAGCCCCGAACCCCCCGTACTTC. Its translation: CASSQDRLAPNPPYF.

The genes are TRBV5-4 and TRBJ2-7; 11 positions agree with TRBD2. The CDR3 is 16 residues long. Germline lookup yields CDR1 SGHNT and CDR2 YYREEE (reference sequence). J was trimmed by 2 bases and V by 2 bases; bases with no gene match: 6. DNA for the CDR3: TGTGCCAGCAGCTTTTCCATGACTAGCGGGGCCTACGAGCAGTACTTC. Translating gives CASSFSMTSGAYEQYF.

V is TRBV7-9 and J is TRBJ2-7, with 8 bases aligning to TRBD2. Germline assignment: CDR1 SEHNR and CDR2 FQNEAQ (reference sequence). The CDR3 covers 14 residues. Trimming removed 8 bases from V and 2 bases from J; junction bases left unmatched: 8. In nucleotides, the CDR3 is TGTGCCAGCGGCAAAACGGGACTAGCCTACGAGCAGTACTTC. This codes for CASGKTGLAYEQYF.

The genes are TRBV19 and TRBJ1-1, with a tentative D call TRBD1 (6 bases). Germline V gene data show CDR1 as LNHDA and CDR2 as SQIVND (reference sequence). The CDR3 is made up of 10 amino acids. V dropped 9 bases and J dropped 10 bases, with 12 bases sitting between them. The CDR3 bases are TGTGCCAGCCAGGGGCTTTCAGCTTTCTTT. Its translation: CASQGLSAFF. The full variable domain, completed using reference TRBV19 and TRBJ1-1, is DGGITQSPKYLFRKEGQNVTLSCEQNLNHDAMYWYRQDPGQGLRLIYYSQIVNDFQKGDIAEGYSVSREKKESFPLTVTSAQKNPTAFYLCASQGLSAFFGQGTRLTVV.

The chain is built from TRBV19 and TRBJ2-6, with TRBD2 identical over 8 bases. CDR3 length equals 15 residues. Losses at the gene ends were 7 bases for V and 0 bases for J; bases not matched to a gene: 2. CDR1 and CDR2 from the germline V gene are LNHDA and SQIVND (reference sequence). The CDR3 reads CASNGLASGANVLTF. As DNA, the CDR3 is TGTGCCAGTAATGGACTAGCCTCTGGGGCCAACGTCCTGACTTTC.

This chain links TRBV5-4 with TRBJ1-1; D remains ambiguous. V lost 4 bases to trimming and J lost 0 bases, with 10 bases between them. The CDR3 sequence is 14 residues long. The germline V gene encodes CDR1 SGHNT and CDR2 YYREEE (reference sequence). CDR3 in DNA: TGTGCCAGCAGCCGGGAGGTAGTGAACACTGAAGCTTTCTTT. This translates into CASSREVVNTEAFF.

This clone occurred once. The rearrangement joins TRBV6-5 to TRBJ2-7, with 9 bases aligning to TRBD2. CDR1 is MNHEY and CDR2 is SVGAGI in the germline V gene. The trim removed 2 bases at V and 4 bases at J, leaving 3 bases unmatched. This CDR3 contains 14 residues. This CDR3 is CASSYGGGAYEQYF. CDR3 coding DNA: TGTGCCAGCAGTTACGGCGGGGGGGCTTACGAGCAGTACTTC.

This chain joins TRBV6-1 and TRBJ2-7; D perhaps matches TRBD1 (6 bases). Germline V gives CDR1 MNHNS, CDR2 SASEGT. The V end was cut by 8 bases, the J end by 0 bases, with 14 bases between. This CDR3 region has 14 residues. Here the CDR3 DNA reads TGTGCCAGCGATGGGGGCCCGGACTCCTACGAGCAGTACTTC. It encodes CASDGGPDSYEQYF.

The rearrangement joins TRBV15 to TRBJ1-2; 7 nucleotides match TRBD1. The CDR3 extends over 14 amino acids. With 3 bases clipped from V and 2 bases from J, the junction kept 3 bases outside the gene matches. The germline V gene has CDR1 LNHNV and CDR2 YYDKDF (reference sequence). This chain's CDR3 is CATSSRGQNYGYTF. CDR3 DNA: TGTGCCACCAGCAGTAGGGGACAGAACTATGGCTACACCTTC.

The CDR3: CASSTYRVDGGYTF. CDR3 nucleotides: TGTGCCAGCAGCACCTACAGGGTCGACGGTGGCTACACCTTC. V gene TRBV5-6 combines with J gene TRBJ1-2; tentative D call: TRBD1 (6 bases). The V and J ends lost 4 bases and 7 bases respectively, with 17 bases between them. CDR3 size: 14 residues. From germline, CDR1 is SGHDT and CDR2 YYEEEE.

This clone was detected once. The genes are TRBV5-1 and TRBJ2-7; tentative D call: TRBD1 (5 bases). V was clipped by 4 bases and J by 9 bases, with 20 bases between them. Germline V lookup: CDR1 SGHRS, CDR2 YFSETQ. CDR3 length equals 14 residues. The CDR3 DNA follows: TGCGCCAGCAGCCCAACGACATCGCCCGACAGGCAGTACTTC. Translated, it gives CASSPTTSPDRQYF.

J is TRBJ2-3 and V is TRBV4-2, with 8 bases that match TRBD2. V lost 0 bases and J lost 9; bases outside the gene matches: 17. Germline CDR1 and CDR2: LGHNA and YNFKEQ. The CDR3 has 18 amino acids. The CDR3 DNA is TGTGCCAGCAGCCAAGAGGGGTGGGCTAGCGGGTCTCAGGGGACGCAGTATTTT. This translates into CASSQEGWASGSQGTQYF.

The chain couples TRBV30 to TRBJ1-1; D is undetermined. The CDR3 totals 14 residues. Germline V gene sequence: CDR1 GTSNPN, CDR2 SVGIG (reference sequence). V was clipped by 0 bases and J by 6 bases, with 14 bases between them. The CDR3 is CAWSVPGRRAEAFF. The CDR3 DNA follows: TGTGCCTGGAGTGTACCGGGTAGGAGGGCTGAAGCTTTCTTT.

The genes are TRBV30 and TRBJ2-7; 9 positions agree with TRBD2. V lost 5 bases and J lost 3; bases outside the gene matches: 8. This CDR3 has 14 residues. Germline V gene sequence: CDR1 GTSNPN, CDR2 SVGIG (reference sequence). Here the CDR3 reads CAWYPAGGNYEQYF. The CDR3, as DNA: TGTGCCTGGTATCCCGCGGGGGGGAACTACGAGCAGTACTTC.